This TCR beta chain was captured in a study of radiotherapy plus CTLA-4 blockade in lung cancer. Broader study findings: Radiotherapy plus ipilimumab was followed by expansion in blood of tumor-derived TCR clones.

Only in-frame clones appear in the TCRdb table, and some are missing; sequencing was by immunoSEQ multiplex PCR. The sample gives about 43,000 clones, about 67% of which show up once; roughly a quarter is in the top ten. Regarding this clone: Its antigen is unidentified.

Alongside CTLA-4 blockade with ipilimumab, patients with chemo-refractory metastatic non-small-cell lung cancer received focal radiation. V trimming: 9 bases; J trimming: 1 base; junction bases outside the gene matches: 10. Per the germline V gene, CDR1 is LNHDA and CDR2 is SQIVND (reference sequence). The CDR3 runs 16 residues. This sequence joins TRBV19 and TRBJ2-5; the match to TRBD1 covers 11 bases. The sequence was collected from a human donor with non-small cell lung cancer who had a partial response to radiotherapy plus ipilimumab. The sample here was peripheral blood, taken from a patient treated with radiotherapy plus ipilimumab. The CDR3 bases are TGTGCCAGCTCCTGGAGGGGGACAGGGGGCCAAGAGACCCAGTACTTC. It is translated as CASSWRGTGGQETQYF.